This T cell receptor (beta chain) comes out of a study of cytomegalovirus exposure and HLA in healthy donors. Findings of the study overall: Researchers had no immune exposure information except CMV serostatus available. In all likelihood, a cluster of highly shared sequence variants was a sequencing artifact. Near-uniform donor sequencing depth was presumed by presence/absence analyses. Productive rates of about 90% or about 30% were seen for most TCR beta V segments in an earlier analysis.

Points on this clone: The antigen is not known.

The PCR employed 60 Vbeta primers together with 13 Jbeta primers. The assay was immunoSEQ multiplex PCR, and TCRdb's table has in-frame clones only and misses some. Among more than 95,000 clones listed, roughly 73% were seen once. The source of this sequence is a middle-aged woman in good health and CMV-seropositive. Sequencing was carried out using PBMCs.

The CDR3 is CASTSRPGLPGDTIYF. DNA for the CDR3: TGTGCCAGCACCAGTAGACCGGGACTTCCCGGGGACACCATATATTTT. The gene calls are TRBV28 and TRBJ1-3, with D possibly TRBD1 on 5 matching bases. Germline lookup yields CDR1 MDHEN and CDR2 SYDVKM. The length of the CDR3 is 16 residues. Trimming pared 7 bases from V and 8 bases from J, leaving 24 bases between.